This passage covers 15 T cell receptor beta chains from one sample sequenced in a study of radiation and T cells in renal cell carcinoma. The time point was: blood 2 weeks post-SBRT. Regarding treatment: 15 Gy SBRT to primary tumor, nephrectomy 4 weeks later. Assay used: immunoSEQ multiplex PCR; TCRdb lists only in-frame clones, some missing. This table has 65,000 to 80,000 clones, 65% to 90% appearing once. The material was blood, obtained from a patient whose treatment included radiotherapy and nephrectomy. Receptor source: a woman in her forties or fifties with renal cell carcinoma.

The rearrangement links TRBV7-2 to TRBJ1-3, with no clear D. Germline CDR1 and CDR2: SGHTA and FQGNSA. The CDR3 has 13 residues. Trimming took off 1 base at V and 4 bases at J, with 5 bases between the two ends. The chain's CDR3 is CASSLGWGNTIYF. As DNA, the CDR3 is TGTGCCAGCAGCTTAGGGTGGGGAAACACCATATATTTT.

By proportion, this clone is medium-sized (0.01 to 0.1%). At one end the junction does not follow the germline gene, possibly because of a read error. Other DNA sequences within the sample encode an identical CDR3. The chain joins TRBV4-1 to TRBJ1-2; D gene ambiguous. Germline CDR1 reads MGHRA; CDR2 reads YSYEKL. CDR3 length: 15 residues. The CDR3, as DNA: TGTGCCAGCAGCCCGGTTCCCTGGTTCTTAGGTGGCTACACCTTC. Encoded protein: CASSPVPWFLGGYTF.

DNA of the CDR3: TGTGCCAGCAGCGTAGGTCGGGTGCCGAGGTACGAGCAGTACTTC. Protein product: CASSVGRVPRYEQYF. The chain recombines TRBV9 with TRBJ2-7; D is unclear. Germline V gene sequence: CDR1 SGDLS, CDR2 YYNGEE. This CDR3 is 15 amino acids long. V lost 0 bases and J 4 bases, leaving 14 bases between the germline ends.

This chain links TRBV21-1 with TRBJ2-2; the table's D call, TRBD2, was not checked against the DNA. TRBV21-1 is a pseudogene segment. The CDR3 loop spans 16 amino acids. The CDR3 bases are TGTGCCAGCAGCAAAGGACTAGCGGACAACACCGGGGAGCTGTTTTTT. As protein: CASSKGLADNTGELFF.

The table lists this clone with a count of one. The genes are TRBV19 and TRBJ1-5, with D tentatively TRBD1 (5 bases). CDR3 length equals 14 residues. Germline V gene lookup returns CDR1 LNHDA and CDR2 SQIVND (reference sequence). V lost 6 bases, J lost 4 bases, and 13 bases lay in between. CDR3 DNA: TGTGCCAGTAGGAACCCGGGACCTAATCAGCCCCAGCATTTT. This codes for CASRNPGPNQPQHF. The full variable domain, rest sourced from reference TRBV19 and TRBJ1-5, is DGGITQSPKYLFRKEGQNVTLSCEQNLNHDAMYWYRQDPGQGLRLIYYSQIVNDFQKGDIAEGYSVSREKKESFPLTVTSAQKNPTAFYLCASRNPGPNQPQHFGDGTRLSIL.

A single count supports this clone. The V call is TRBV6-5, the J call TRBJ2-1; TRBD2 aligns across 9 bases. Looked up from germline, CDR1 is MNHEY and CDR2 is SVGAGI. CDR3 length: 11 residues. Germline trimming cut 6 bases from V and 14 bases from J; bases unmatched to any gene: 5. CDR3 protein: CASSNGLAKFF. CDR3 bases: TGTGCCAGCAGCAACGGACTAGCGAAGTTCTTC.

The chain employs TRBV6-6 and TRBJ2-7, with TRBD1 matching over 7 bases. Germline lookup yields CDR1 MNHNY and CDR2 SVGAGI (reference sequence). The CDR3 has 14 residues. J lost 0 bases, V lost 6 bases, and 5 bases had no gene match. The CDR3 coding sequence is TGTGCCAGCAGACAAACAGGGGCCTCCTACGAGCAGTACTTC. It encodes CASRQTGASYEQYF.

The chain is built from TRBV4-2 and TRBJ2-2; 8 bases agree with TRBD1. J was trimmed by 1 base and V by 1 base; bases with no gene match: 2. The CDR3 consists of 16 residues. Germline V gene data show CDR1 as LGHNA and CDR2 as YNFKEQ. The CDR3, as DNA: TGTGCCAGCAGCCAAGCCGGGACAGGGAACACCGGGGAGCTGTTTTTT. It yields the protein CASSQAGTGNTGELFF.

The chain combines TRBV15 with TRBJ1-5; D is ambiguous. Germline CDR1 and CDR2: LNHNV and YYDKDF (reference sequence). V was pared by 0 bases and J by 4 bases, with 16 bases between. The CDR3 has 17 amino acids. CDR3 bases: TGTGCCACCAGCAGAGATCGTTGGGCGTTAGGGAATCAGCCCCAGCATTTT. Its protein product is CATSRDRWALGNQPQHF.

The V gene is TRBV18, the J gene TRBJ2-7; D ambiguous. Trimming removed 1 base from V and 6 bases from J, with 10 bases in between. The CDR3 spans 13 residues. From germline, CDR1 is KGHSH and CDR2 LQKENI. DNA for the CDR3: TGTGCCAGCTCACCACTATTCGGACCCGAGCAGTACTTC. This encodes CASSPLFGPEQYF.

This clone showed up just a few times. V gene TRBV19 combines with J gene TRBJ1-2, with D hard to call. This CDR3 region has 11 residues. The ends were cut back, 10 bases at V and 2 bases at J, with 8 bases in the middle. The germline CDR1 and CDR2 sequences are LNHDA and SQIVND (reference sequence). The CDR3 sequence is CATLYNYGYTF. CDR3 coding DNA: TGTGCCACCTTATACAACTATGGCTACACCTTC.

This chain connects TRBV5-1 to TRBJ2-7; 9 bases are shared with TRBD1. J gave up 2 bases and V 4 bases, and 10 bases lay outside the gene matches. The length of the CDR3 is 16 residues. Germline-derived CDR1 and CDR2 are SGHRS and YFSETQ. In nucleotides, the CDR3 is TGCGCCAGCAGCGCCTCCGGTGGGACAGGGACCTACGAGCAGTACTTC. Its protein product is CASSASGGTGTYEQYF.

This clone was observed a handful of times. This sequence joins TRBV7-9 and TRBJ1-1; no reliable D call. Per germline, CDR1 SEHNR and CDR2 FQNEAQ (reference sequence). The V gene lost 1 base and the J gene lost 4 bases, with 7 bases spanning the gap. The CDR3 spans 13 residues. CDR3 coding DNA: TGTGCCAGCAGCTTAGAGCAGATCACTGAAGCTTTCTTT. Residues: CASSLEQITEAFF.

The chain couples TRBV5-6 to TRBJ1-5; no definite D call. The CDR3 is made up of 13 amino acids. V was pared by 4 bases and J by 13 bases, with 18 bases between. Germline CDR1 is SGHDT and CDR2 is YYEEEE. The CDR3 region is CASSPLGVGKQHF. CDR3 DNA: TGTGCCAGCAGCCCCCTCGGGGTCGGGAAGCAGCATTTT.

CDR3 in amino acids: CASKNRDRDYGYTF. As DNA, the CDR3 is TGTGCCAGTAAAAACCGGGACAGGGACTATGGCTACACCTTC. The V gene is TRBV19, the J gene TRBJ1-2; 9 bases map to TRBD1. V shed 7 bases, J shed 3 bases, and the junction held 6 bases outside the gene matches. The CDR3 loop spans 14 amino acids. Germline CDR1 reads LNHDA; CDR2 reads SQIVND (reference sequence).